This T cell receptor beta chain comes out of a study of blood T cell repertoires in COVID-19. Study summary: Acute-phase and convalescent COVID-19 samples originated in the United States, Italy and Spain. The cDNA or gDNA used as material had been derived from T cells, B-cell-depleted T cells, or PBMCs.

Original analysis: Reference gene primer amplification gave estimated nucleated cell counts. The data were produced by immunoSEQ multiplex PCR, yet TCRdb's version contains in-frame clones alone and is incomplete. For V, J and clone size, that table is used; D and trimming come from the DNA. The repertoire includes 60,000 to 85,000 clones, nearly 90% of them detected once, and roughly 3.2% sits in the top ten. Enrolment of Seattle patients took place during active infection, and they were followed longitudinally. The CDR3 is 14 amino acids. CDR1 and CDR2 (germline): MNHEY, SMNVEV (reference sequence). V lost 5 bases to trimming and J lost 8 bases; unmatched junction nucleotides: 11.

The TCR originated in a woman in her forties or fifties with COVID-19, enrolled during active disease. The sequenced sample was peripheral blood. The V call is TRBV27, the J call TRBJ1-2; 7 bases map to TRBD1. In DNA form, the CDR3 reads TGTGCCAGCAGTCCCAGACAGGGTTTGGCCGGCTACACCTTC. Protein product: CASSPRQGLAGYTF.